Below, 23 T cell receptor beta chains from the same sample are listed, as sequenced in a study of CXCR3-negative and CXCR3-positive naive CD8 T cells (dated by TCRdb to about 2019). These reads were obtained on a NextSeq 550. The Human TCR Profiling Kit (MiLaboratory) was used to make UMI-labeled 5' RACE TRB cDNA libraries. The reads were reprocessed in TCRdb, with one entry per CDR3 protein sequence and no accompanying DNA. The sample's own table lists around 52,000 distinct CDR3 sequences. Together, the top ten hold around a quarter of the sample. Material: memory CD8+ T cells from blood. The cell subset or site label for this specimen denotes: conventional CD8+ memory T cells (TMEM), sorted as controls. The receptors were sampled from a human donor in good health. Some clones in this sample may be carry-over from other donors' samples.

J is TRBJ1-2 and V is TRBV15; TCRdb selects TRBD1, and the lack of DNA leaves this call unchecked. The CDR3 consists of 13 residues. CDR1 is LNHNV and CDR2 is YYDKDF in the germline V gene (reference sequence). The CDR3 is CATSRVGAGGYTF.

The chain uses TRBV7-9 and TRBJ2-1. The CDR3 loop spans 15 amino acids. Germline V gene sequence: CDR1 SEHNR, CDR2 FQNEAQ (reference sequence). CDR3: CASSPRRLPDNEQFF.

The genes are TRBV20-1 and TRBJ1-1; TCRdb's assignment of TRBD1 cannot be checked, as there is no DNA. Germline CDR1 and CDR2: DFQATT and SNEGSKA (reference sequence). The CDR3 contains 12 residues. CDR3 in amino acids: CSASRGDTEAFF.

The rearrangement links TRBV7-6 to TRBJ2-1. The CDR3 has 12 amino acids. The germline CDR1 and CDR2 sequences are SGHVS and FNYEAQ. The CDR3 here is CASSLGRAEQFF.

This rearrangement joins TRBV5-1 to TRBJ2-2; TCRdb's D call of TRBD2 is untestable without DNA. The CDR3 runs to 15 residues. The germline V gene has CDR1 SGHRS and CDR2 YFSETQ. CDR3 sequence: CASSLRGANTGELFF.

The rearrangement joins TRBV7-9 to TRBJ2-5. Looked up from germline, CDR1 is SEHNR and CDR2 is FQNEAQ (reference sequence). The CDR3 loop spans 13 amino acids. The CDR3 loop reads CASSHPYSQTQYF.

This chain's CDR3 is CASSLLGQGPSEQFF. The chain combines TRBV7-3 with TRBJ2-1; TCRdb calls TRBD1, which cannot be checked without DNA. This CDR3 region has 15 residues. Germline CDR1 and CDR2: SGHTA and FQGTGA.

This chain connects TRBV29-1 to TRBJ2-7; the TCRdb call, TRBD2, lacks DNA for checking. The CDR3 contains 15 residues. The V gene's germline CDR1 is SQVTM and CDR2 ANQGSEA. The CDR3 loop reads CSVEALAQGDYEQYF.

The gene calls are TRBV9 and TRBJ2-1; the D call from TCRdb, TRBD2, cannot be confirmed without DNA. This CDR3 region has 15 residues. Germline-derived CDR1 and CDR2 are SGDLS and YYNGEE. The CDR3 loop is CASSASGRTGNEQFF.

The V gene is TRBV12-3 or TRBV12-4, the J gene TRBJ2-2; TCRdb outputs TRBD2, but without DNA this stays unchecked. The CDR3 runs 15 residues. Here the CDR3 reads CASSPRDNRGGELFF.

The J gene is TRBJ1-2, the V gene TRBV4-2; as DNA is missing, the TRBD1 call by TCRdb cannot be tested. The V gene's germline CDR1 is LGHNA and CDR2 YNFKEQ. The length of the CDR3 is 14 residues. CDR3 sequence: CASSLDRGNYGYTF.

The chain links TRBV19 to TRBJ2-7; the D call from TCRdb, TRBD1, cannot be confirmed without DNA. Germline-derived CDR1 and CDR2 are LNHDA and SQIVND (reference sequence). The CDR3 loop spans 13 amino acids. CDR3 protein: CASSHRVGDEQYF.

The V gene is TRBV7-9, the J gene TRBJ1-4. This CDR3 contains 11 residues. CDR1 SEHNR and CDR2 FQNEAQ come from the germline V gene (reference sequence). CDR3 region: CASSFSVGLFF. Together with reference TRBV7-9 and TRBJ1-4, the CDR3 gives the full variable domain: DTGVSQNPRHKITKRGQNVTFRCDPISEHNRLYWYRQTLGQGPEFLTYFQNEAQLEKSRLLSDRFSAERPKGSFSTLEIQRTEQGDSAMYLCASSFSVGLFFGSGTQLSVL.

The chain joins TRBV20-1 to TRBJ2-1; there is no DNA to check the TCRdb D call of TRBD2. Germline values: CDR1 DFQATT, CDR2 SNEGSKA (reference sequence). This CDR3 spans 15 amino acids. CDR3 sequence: CSARATGLAFDEQFF.

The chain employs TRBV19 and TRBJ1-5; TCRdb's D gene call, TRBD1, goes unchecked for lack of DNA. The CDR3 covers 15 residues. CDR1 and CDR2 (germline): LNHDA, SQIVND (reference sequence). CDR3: CASSTDSYSNQPQHF.

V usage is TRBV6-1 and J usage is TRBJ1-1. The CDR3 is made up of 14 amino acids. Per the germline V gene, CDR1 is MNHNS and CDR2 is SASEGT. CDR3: CASSEVIGYTEAFF.

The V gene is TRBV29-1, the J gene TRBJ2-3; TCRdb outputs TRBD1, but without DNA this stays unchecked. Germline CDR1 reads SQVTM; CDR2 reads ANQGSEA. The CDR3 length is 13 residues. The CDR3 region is CSGSQGATATQYF.

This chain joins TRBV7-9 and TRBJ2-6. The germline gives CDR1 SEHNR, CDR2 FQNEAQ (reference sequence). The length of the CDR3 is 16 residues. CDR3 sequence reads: CASSPWDSSGANVLTF.

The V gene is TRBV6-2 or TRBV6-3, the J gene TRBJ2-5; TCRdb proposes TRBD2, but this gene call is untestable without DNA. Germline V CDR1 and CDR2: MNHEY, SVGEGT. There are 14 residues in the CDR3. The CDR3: CASVANLQPGTQYF.

The chain's CDR3 is CSVCADSTDTQYF. The genes are TRBV29-1 and TRBJ2-3. The CDR3 length is 13 residues. The germline gives CDR1 SQVTM, CDR2 ANQGSEA.

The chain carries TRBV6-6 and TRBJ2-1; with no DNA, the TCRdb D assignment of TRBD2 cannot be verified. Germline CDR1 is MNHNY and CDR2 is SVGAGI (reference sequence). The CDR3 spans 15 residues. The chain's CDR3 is CASSPDEEGYNEQFF.

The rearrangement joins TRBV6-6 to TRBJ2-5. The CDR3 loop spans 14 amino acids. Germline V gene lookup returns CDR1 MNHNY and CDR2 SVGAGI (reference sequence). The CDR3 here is CASSYPADQETQYF.

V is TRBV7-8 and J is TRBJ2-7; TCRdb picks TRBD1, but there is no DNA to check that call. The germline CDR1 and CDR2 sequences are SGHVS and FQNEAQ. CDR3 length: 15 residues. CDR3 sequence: CASSLAQGGKYEQYF.